This TCR beta chain was identified in a study of identical twins. This clonotype was observed a handful of times. TCRdb fed the 5' RACE reads into MiXCR, producing one record per CDR3 protein. The sample lists 500,000 to 550,000 distinct CDR3 sequences; about 22% were seen once. A further study also used this sample, focusing on yellow fever vaccine responses in identical twins. That study reports: In identical twins, vaccine T cell responses appeared partly shared and partly individual.

The origin of this receptor is a woman in her late teens or twenties in good health. The sample taken for sequencing was CD4+ T cells sorted from blood.

For the CDR3, the DNA is TGTGCCAGCAGTTTCTTTAAATACACGGGACAGACGAACACTGAAGCTTTCTTT. Its translation is CASSFFKYTGQTNTEAFF. The J gene is TRBJ1-1, the V gene TRBV27; 7 positions match TRBD1. V lost 3 bases, J lost 1 base, and 14 bases stayed unmatched. Germline V gene data show CDR1 as MNHEY and CDR2 as SMNVEV (reference sequence). This CDR3 has 18 amino acids.